The clone carrying this T cell receptor beta chain has more than one count but fewer than ten. This sample is part of a study of identical twins' blood T cells. Trimming cost V 1 base and J 4 bases, with 14 bases left between them. Germline loops: CDR1 DFQATT, CDR2 SNEGSKA (reference sequence). The CDR3 has 15 residues. TCRdb recomputed calls from the 5' RACE reads with MiXCR, one row per CDR3 protein. The table shows fewer than 450,000 distinct CDR3 sequences, with approximately 30% occurring only once. This chain uses TRBV20-1 with TRBJ1-5; D remains unclear. The sequence derives from a woman aged 18-49 years in good health. The sequenced sample was PBMCs. The CDR3 loop reads CSARGARPSNQPQHF. The DNA of the CDR3 is TGCAGTGCTAGAGGGGCACGTCCTTCAAATCAGCCCCAGCATTTT.